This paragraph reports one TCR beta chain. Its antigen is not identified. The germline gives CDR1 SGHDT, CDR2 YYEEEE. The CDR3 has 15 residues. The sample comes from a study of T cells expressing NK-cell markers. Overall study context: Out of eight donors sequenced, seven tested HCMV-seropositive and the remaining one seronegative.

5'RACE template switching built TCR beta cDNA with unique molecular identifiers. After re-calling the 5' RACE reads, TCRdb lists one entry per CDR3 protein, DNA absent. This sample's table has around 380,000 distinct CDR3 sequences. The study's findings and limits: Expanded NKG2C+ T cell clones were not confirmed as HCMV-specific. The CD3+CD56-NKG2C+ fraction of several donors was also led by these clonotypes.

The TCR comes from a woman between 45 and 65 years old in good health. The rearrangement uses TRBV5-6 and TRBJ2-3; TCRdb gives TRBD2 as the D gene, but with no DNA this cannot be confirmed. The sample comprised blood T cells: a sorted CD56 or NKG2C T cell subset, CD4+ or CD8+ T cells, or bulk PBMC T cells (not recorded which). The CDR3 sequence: CASSSRREKRDTQYF.